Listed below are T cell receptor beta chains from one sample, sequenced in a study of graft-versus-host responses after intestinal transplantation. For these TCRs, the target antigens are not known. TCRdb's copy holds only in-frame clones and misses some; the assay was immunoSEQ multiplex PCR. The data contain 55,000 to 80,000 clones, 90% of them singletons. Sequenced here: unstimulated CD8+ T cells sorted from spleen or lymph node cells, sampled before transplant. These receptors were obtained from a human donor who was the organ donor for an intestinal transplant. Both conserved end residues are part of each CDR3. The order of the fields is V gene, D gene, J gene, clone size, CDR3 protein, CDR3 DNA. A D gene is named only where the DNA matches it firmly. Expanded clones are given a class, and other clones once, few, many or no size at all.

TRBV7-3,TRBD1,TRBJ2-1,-,CASSLGITGGNEQFF,TGTGCCAGCAGCTTAGGGATCACAGGGGGGAATGAGCAGTTCTTC
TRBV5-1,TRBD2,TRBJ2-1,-,CASSFFLAGGSSSYNEQFF,TGCGCCAGCAGCTTCTTTCTAGCGGGAGGGTCTAGCTCCTACAATGAGCAGTTCTTC
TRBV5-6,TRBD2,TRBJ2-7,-,CASSTGLAGGTYEQYF,TGTGCCAGCAGCACGGGACTAGCGGGAGGGACCTACGAGCAGTACTTC
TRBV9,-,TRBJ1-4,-,CASSSTGTFNEKLFF,TGTGCCAGCAGCTCCACCGGGACTTTTAATGAAAAACTGTTTTTT
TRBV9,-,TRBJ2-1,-,CASSVEPKNEQFF,TGTGCCAGCAGCGTAGAACCTAAGAATGAGCAGTTCTTC
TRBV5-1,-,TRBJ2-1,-,CASSLEPNEQFF,TGCGCCAGCAGCTTGGAGCCAAATGAGCAGTTCTTC
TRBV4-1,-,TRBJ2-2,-,CASSQEEGPNTGELFF,TGCGCCAGCAGCCAAGAGGAGGGGCCGAACACCGGGGAGCTGTTTTTT
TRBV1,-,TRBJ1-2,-,CTSSQDLINVFGTAAPNYGYTF,TGCACCAGCAGCCAAGATCTTATTAATGTTTTCGGGACAGCTGCCCCTAACTATGGCTACACCTTC
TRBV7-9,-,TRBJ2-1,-,CASSPSTGSYNEQFF,TGTGCCAGCAGCCCCTCGACGGGATCCTACAATGAGCAGTTCTTC
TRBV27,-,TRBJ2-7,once,CASRIVQGTYEQYF,TGTGCCAGCAGGATCGTCCAGGGGACCTACGAGCAGTACTTC
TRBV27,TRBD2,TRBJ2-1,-,CASSLFSSGVDNEQFF,TGTGCCAGCAGTCTCTTTTCGAGCGGGGTTGACAATGAGCAGTTCTTC
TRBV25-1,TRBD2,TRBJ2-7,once,CASSESRASGAPEQYF,TGTGCCAGCAGTGAATCCCGGGCTAGCGGAGCCCCTGAGCAGTACTTC
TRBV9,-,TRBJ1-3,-,CASSVDEGWGNTIYF,TGTGCCAGCAGCGTAGACGAGGGCTGGGGAAACACCATATATTTT
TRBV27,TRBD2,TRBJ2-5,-,CASSLGSGTLQYF,TGTGCCAGCAGTTTGGGTAGCGGGACTCTTCAGTACTTC
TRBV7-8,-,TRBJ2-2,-,CASSFIGELFF,TGTGCCAGCAGCTTTATAGGGGAGCTGTTTTTT